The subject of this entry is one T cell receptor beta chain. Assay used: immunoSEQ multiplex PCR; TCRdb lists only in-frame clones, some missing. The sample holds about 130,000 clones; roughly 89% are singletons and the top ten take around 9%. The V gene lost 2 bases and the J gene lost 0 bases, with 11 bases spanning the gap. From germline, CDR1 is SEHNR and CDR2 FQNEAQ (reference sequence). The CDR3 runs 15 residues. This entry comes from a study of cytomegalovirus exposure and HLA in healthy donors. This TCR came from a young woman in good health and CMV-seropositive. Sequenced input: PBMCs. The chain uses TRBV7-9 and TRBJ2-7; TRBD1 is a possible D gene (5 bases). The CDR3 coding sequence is TGTGCCAGCAGCTTACAAGGGGATCCCTCCTACGAGCAGTACTTC. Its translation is CASSLQGDPSYEQYF. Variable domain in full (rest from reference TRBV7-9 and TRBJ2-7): DTGVSQNPRHKITKRGQNVTFRCDPISEHNRLYWYRQTLGQGPEFLTYFQNEAQLEKSRLLSDRFSAERPKGSFSTLEIQRTEQGDSAMYLCASSLQGDPSYEQYFGPGTRLTVT.